This is a list of T cell receptor beta chains from one sample in a study of blood T cell repertoires in COVID-19. TCRdb's copy holds only in-frame clones and misses some; the assay was immunoSEQ multiplex PCR. The sample records about 160,000 clones, around 92% being singletons. The specimen was peripheral blood. The receptors were sampled from a man under 40 with COVID-19, enrolled during active disease. Both conserved end residues are part of each CDR3. A D gene is named only where the DNA matches it firmly. Size is stated for part of the rows, as once, few or many counts, or as a class when the clone is expanded.

once TRBJ1-4 . TRBV28 TGTGCCAGCAGTTTATTGGGGGCCTGGGAAAAACTGTTTTTT CASSLLGAWEKLFF
. TRBJ1-1 . TRBV6-5 TGTGCCACCTACACAGGTAACACTGAAGCTTTCTTT CATYTGNTEAFF
once TRBJ2-7 . TRBV29-1 TGCAGCGCACGGCGGGCCTACGAGCAGTACTTC CSARRAYEQYF
. TRBJ1-4 TRBD1 TRBV7-2 TGTGCCAGCAGCCTACAATGGACAGGGTATGGGGAGGAAAAACTGTTTTTT CASSLQWTGYGEEKLFF
. TRBJ1-4 . TRBV2 TGTGCCAGCAGCCCTCCGGGGAGGGGTGAAAAACTGTTTTTT CASSPPGRGEKLFF
. TRBJ2-1 TRBD2 TRBV19 TGTGCCAGTAGTGACCAAGCGGGGAGCTCCTACAATGAGCAGTTCTTC CASSDQAGSSYNEQFF
. TRBJ2-7 . TRBV19 TGTGCCAGTAGTATAATGATTGCGGGGCCCGCAGGGCTCTACGAGCAGTACTTC CASSIMIAGPAGLYEQYF
. TRBJ1-1 TRBD1 TRBV29-1 TGCAGCGTTTCAGGGGGCCAGTACTCGTACACTGAAGCTTTCTTT CSVSGGQYSYTEAFF
. TRBJ2-1 . TRBV14 TGTGCCAGCAGTCGGAGGGACTCCTACAATGAGCAGTTCTTC CASSRRDSYNEQFF
. TRBJ2-7 . TRBV11-2 TGTGCCAGCAGCCGTGGGGGGAACCTCCCCTACGAGCAGTACTTC CASSRGGNLPYEQYF
. TRBJ2-7 . TRBV2 TGTGCCAGCAAAGACAGTGGGTTCTACGAGCAGTACTTC CASKDSGFYEQYF
. TRBJ2-3 . TRBV5-1 TGCGCCAGCAGCCCCCGCTCTGGGCAGGTCCGTACCCGCACAGATACGCAGTATTTT CASSPRSGQVRTRTDTQYF
. TRBJ1-2 . TRBV7-2 TGTGCCAGCAGCTTAGCGCAGGAGGGTGGCTACACCTTC CASSLAQEGGYTF
. TRBJ1-4 TRBD1 TRBV6-5 TGTGCCAGCAGTTATTTAGGACAGGGTTTGAGAAAACTGTTTTTT CASSYLGQGLRKLFF
. TRBJ1-6 . TRBV10-3 TGTGCCACCTCTCCTGAGTTACAGTCACCCCTCCACTTT CATSPELQSPLHF
. TRBJ1-6 . TRBV28 TGTGCCAGCACCTCTTACGGACAGCCGAATTCACCCCTCCACTTT CASTSYGQPNSPLHF
. TRBJ2-5 . TRBV2 TGTGCCAGCAGAGGGACACGCCAAGAGACCCAGTACTTC CASRGTRQETQYF
. TRBJ2-3 . TRBV6-5 TGTGCCAGCAGTTACGAGACTAACCGGGTTGATACGCAGTATTTT CASSYETNRVDTQYF
. TRBJ2-3 . TRBV2 TGTGCCAGCATTCGGCAGGGCACAGATACGCAGTATTTT CASIRQGTDTQYF
. TRBJ2-7 . TRBV9 TGTGCCAGCAGCGTAGAAGGGCAGGACTACTACGAGCAGTACTTC CASSVEGQDYYEQYF
. TRBJ2-5 TRBD2 TRBV7-6 TGTGCCAGCAGCTTAAAAACTGGCGGGAGTGAGCAAGAGACCCAGTACTTC CASSLKTGGSEQETQYF
. TRBJ1-1 . TRBV5-1 TGCGCCAGCAGCTTGGCGCGACAACAGGGCCGGAACACTGAAGCTTTCTTT CASSLARQQGRNTEAFF
. TRBJ2-3 TRBD1 TRBV10-3 TGTGCCATCATGGCCATCTCAGTGGGACAGCAGGTCACAGATACGCAGTATTTT CAIMAISVGQQVTDTQYF
. TRBJ1-1 . TRBV25-1 TGTGCCAGCAGGAGCGGACCGAACACTGAAGCTTTCTTT CASRSGPNTEAFF
. TRBJ2-6 . TRBV19 TGTGCCACCCGCCAGACAGCCTCTATCCCTGGAGCCAACGTCCTGACTTTC CATRQTASIPGANVLTF
. TRBJ2-3 TRBD1 TRBV15 TGTGCCACCAGCAGAGCCGGGGGGACAGGGCACACAGATACGCAGTATTTT CATSRAGGTGHTDTQYF
. TRBJ2-7 . TRBV28 TGTGCCAGCAGTTTTAAAGTGTCGGGTCCGTCCTACGAGCAGTACTTC CASSFKVSGPSYEQYF
. TRBJ2-5 . TRBV7-8 TGTGCCAGCAGCTTAGGAGGGACAACGGGGACCCAGTACTTC CASSLGGTTGTQYF
. TRBJ2-1 TRBD1 TRBV19 TGTGCCAGTAGTATAACAGACAGGGTGGGGAATGAGCAGTTCTTC CASSITDRVGNEQFF
few TRBJ2-3 . TRBV11-3 TGTGCCAGCAGCCCTAGTGTCGGCAGGGCGAGCACAGATACGCAGTATTTT CASSPSVGRASTDTQYF
. TRBJ1-3 . TRBV10-3 TGTGCCACCAACGACCAGGGAAGTGGAAACACCATATATTTT CATNDQGSGNTIYF
. TRBJ2-7 . TRBV27 TGTGCCAGCAGCCACTCCGGGACTCAATCCTACGAGCAGTACTTC CASSHSGTQSYEQYF
. TRBJ1-2 TRBD1 TRBV2 TGTGCCAGCAGTGATTTTTTGTCGGGTAGAATATCAGGACAGGAGGATAACTATGGCTACACCTTC CASSDFLSGRISGQEDNYGYTF
. TRBJ2-6 TRBD1 TRBV5-4 TGTGCCAGTACACCAGGACAGGGGATAGGAACTGGGGCCAACGTCCTGACTTTC CASTPGQGIGTGANVLTF
once TRBJ2-3 TRBD2 TRBV30 TGTGCCTGGAGTGTGGGAGCGGGAGCCCTGGATACGCAGTATTTT CAWSVGAGALDTQYF
. TRBJ1-1 . TRBV5-6 TGTGCCAGCAGCTTGGACAGGAGGAACACTGAAGCTTTCTTT CASSLDRRNTEAFF
. TRBJ1-2 TRBD1 TRBV27 TGTCCATTCTCAGGGGGCCTTCGGAACTATGGCTACACCTTC CPFSGGLRNYGYTF
. TRBJ1-2 TRBD1 TRBV28 TGTGTGGTCGGGACAGGGGAAGCTGGCTACACCTTC CVVGTGEAGYTF
. TRBJ1-2 TRBD1 TRBV5-1 TGCGCCAGCAGCTCGACAGGGGCCCTAGAAGCTAACTATGGCTACACCTTC CASSSTGALEANYGYTF
. TRBJ2-1 TRBD2 TRBV28 TGTGCCAGCAGTCCCGGGGGTAGCGGGAAGGGCAATGAGCAGTTCTTC CASSPGGSGKGNEQFF
. TRBJ1-1 TRBD1 TRBV7-2 TGTGCCAGCAGCAACGGACAGGGGGCGTTGTACACTGAAGCTTTCTTT CASSNGQGALYTEAFF
. TRBJ2-5 . TRBV6-2/TRBV6-3 . CASSSSETQYF
few TRBJ2-3 . TRBV7-8 TGTGCCAGCAGCTTAGGAGAGATCGGGTATACGCAGTATTTT CASSLGEIGYTQYF
. TRBJ2-3 TRBD1 TRBV5-1 TGCGCCAGCACCAGTACAGGGGCACCAGATACGCAGTATTTT CASTSTGAPDTQYF
. TRBJ1-5 . TRBV24-1 TGTGCCACCAGTGGAGGAGGACAGTCGAGCAATCAGCCCCAGCATTTT CATSGGGQSSNQPQHF
. TRBJ2-7 TRBD1 TRBV4-3 TGCGCCAGCAGCCAGGACAGGGGAAGGGGCTCCGAGCAGTACTTC CASSQDRGRGSEQYF
. TRBJ2-2 . TRBV11-2 TGTGCCAGCAGCCCGAGAGCGGTCGCGAACACCGGGGAGCTGTTTTTT CASSPRAVANTGELFF